This TCR beta chain stems from a study of tumor-infiltrating lymphocytes in glioblastoma multiforme. A word on this clonotype: Its antigen is as yet unknown.

V lost 3 bases, J lost 12 bases, and 18 bases lay in between. The CDR3 is made up of 13 amino acids. The germline V gene encodes CDR1 DFQATT and CDR2 SNEGSKA (reference sequence). Multiple V-beta primers and a C-beta primer amplified TCRB from RNA. TCRB cDNA was made from approximately 550 ng total RNA. Unique molecular identifiers were not described for the libraries. TCRdb itself ran the multiplex PCR reads through MiXCR, one entry per CDR3 protein. Of approximately 20,000 distinct CDR3 sequences in the sample, about two thirds were seen once. Whole-study findings and limits: Only one glioblastoma patient had TCR and mutation analysis.

Sequencing was carried out using peripheral blood. This clonotype was sampled from a male donor with glioblastoma. This chain connects TRBV20-1 to TRBJ2-1; TRBD1 might be the D (6 bases). CDR3 nucleotides: TGCAGTGCTAGTATATCTCCCCGAGGGGGGCAGTTCTTC. This encodes CSASISPRGGQFF.